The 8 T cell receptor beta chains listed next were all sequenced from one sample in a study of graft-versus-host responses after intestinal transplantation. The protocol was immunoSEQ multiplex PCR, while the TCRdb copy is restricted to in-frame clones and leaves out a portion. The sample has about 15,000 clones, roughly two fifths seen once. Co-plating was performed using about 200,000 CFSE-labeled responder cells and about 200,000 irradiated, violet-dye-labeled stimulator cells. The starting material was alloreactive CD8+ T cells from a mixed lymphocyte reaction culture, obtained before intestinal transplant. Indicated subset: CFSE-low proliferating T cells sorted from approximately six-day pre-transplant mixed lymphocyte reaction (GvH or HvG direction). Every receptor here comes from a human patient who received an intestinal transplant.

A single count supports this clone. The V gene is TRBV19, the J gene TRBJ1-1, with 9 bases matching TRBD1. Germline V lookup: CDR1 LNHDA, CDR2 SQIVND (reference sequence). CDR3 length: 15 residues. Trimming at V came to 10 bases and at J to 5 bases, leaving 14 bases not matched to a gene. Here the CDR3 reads CATSGRDRDSTEAFF. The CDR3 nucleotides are TGTGCCACCTCCGGCCGGGACAGGGATTCAACTGAAGCTTTCTTT. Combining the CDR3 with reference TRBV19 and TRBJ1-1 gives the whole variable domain DGGITQSPKYLFRKEGQNVTLSCEQNLNHDAMYWYRQDPGQGLRLIYYSQIVNDFQKGDIAEGYSVSREKKESFPLTVTSAQKNPTAFYLCATSGRDRDSTEAFFGQGTRLTVV.

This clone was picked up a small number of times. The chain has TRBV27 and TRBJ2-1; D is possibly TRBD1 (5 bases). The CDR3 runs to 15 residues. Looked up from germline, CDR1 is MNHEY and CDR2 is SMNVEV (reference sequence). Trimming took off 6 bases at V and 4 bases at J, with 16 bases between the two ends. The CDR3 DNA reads TGTGCCAGCAGCCTTATCCCGACAGTTTACAATGAGCAGTTCTTC. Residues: CASSLIPTVYNEQFF.

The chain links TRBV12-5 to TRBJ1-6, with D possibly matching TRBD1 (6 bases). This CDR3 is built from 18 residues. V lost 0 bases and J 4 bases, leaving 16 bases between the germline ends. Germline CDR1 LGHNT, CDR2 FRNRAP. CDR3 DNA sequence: TGTGCTAGTGGTTTGGTAGTAACAGGGAAGTTTTATAATTCACCCCTCCACTTT. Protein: CASGLVVTGKFYNSPLHF.

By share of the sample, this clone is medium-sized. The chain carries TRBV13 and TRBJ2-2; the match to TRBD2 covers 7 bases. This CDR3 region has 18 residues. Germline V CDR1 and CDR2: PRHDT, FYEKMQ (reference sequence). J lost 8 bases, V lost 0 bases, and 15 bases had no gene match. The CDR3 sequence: CASSLGLSAGARLGELFF. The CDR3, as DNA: TGTGCCAGCAGCTTAGGCCTCTCGGCGGGAGCAAGGTTGGGGGAGCTGTTTTTT.

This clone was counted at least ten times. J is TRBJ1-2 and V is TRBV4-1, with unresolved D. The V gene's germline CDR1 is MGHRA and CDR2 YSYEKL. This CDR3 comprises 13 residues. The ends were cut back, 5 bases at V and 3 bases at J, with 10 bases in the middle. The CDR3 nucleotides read TGCGCCAGCAGCGGCGGCGGTGACTATGGCTACACCTTC. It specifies CASSGGGDYGYTF.

CDR3 loop: CASKEGGAREQYF. The CDR3 DNA is TGTGCCAGCAAAGAAGGGGGGGCCCGCGAGCAGTACTTC. V is TRBV2 and J is TRBJ2-7; the D gene is possibly TRBD2 (7 bases). The CDR3 loop spans 13 amino acids. Germline values: CDR1 SNHLY, CDR2 FYNNEI. V lost 7 bases to trimming and J lost 6 bases, with 16 bases between them.

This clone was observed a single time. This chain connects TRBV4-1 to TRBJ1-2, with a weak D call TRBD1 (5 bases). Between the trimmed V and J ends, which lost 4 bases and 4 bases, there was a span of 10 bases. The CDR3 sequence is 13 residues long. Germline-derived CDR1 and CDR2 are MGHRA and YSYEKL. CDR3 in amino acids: CASSRTGGYGYTF. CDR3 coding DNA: TGCGCCAGCAGCCGGACGGGGGGCTATGGCTACACCTTC.

The CDR3, as DNA: TGTGCCAGCAGCTCCGGGACAGGGCCCCTGTACTTC. This codes for CASSSGTGPLYF. The chain joins TRBV4-2 to TRBJ2-7, with 9 nucleotides matching TRBD1. The CDR3 runs 12 residues. V was clipped by 5 bases and J by 12 bases; unmatched bases: 8. Germline CDR1 is LGHNA and CDR2 is YNFKEQ.